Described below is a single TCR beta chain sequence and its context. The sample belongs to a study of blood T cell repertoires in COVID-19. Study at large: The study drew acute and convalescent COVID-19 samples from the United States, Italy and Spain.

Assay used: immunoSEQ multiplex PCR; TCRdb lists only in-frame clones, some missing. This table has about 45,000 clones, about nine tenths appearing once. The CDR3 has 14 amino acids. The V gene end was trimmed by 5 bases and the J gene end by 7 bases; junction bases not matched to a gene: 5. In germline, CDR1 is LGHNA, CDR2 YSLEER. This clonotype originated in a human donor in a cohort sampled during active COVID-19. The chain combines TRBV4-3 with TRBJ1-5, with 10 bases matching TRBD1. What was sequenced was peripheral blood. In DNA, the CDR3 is TGCGCCAGCAGCTGGGACAGGGGTGGACAGCCCCAGCATTTT. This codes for CASSWDRGGQPQHF.